Shown below are 28 T cell receptor beta chains from a single sample sequenced in a study of CD8 T cell repertoires and HIV-1 epitope variants. The assay was immunoSEQ multiplex PCR, and TCRdb's table has in-frame clones only and misses some. The sample yields 6,000 to 9,000 clones, 55% to 80% seen once. No cognate antigen is known for these TCRs. Input material: cultured CD8+ T cells derived from PBMCs. Receptors originate from a male donor with HIV.

J is TRBJ1-1 and V is TRBV5-4; TRBD1 is a possible D gene (6 bases). The germline gives CDR1 SGHNT, CDR2 YYREEE (reference sequence). The CDR3 covers 13 residues. The V end was cut by 5 bases, the J end by 5 bases, with 13 bases between. The CDR3 is CASREQGGTEAFF. The CDR3 nucleotides are TGTGCCAGCAGGGAGCAAGGGGGTACTGAAGCTTTCTTT.

The chain uses TRBV7-8 and TRBJ2-5; TRBD2 matches 12 bases. Per germline, CDR1 SGHVS and CDR2 FQNEAQ. The trim removed 7 bases at V and 4 bases at J, leaving 7 bases unmatched. The CDR3 loop spans 15 amino acids. The CDR3 nucleotides are TGTGCCAGCACCAGGACTAGCGGGGTTCGAGAGACCCAGTACTTC. This codes for CASTRTSGVRETQYF.

The rearrangement joins TRBV28 to TRBJ2-1; weak D call: TRBD1 (5 bases). Trimming removed 5 bases at V and 1 base at J, with 15 bases between. Per the germline V gene, CDR1 is MDHEN and CDR2 is SYDVKM. The CDR3 spans 16 residues. CDR3 nucleotides: TGTGCCAGCAGTAAATACCAGGGTTCGTCCTACAATGAGCAGTTCTTC. It specifies CASSKYQGSSYNEQFF.

The rearrangement uses TRBV16 and TRBJ2-2; TRBD2 aligns across 7 bases. CDR1 and CDR2 (germline): KGHSY, FQNENV. CDR3 length: 15 amino acids. The junction had 2 bases not matched to a gene; V was cut back by 0 bases and J by 4 bases. The CDR3 coding sequence is TGTGCCAGCAGCCAATCATCGGGGGGCACCGGGGAGCTGTTTTTT. This sequence encodes CASSQSSGGTGELFF.

The table lists this clone with a count of one. The V call is TRBV27, the J call TRBJ2-7, with 8 bases identical to TRBD2. This CDR3 comprises 16 residues. Germline V gene sequence: CDR1 MNHEY, CDR2 SMNVEV (reference sequence). V lost 4 bases to trimming and J lost 1 base; unmatched junction nucleotides: 9. For the CDR3, the DNA is TGTGCCAGCAGTTCCCCGACTAGCGTGAGGTCCTACGAGCAGTACTTC. Translation gives CASSSPTSVRSYEQYF.

This clone was detected a few times. The rearrangement uses TRBV6-1 and TRBJ1-3; 9 bases line up with TRBD1. Per germline, CDR1 MNHNS and CDR2 SASEGT. The CDR3 consists of 16 residues. J was trimmed by 6 bases and V by 4 bases; bases with no gene match: 10. CDR3 amino acids: CASSGAGTGKENTIYF. Here the CDR3 DNA reads TGTGCCAGCAGTGGAGCCGGGACAGGGAAGGAAAACACCATATATTTT.

The chain combines TRBV9 with TRBJ2-7; 12 bases line up with TRBD2. V lost 4 bases, J lost 6 bases, and 17 bases stayed unmatched. Per germline, CDR1 SGDLS and CDR2 YYNGEE. This CDR3 spans 18 amino acids. CDR3 sequence reads: CASSQGLAGSGSGFEQYF. The DNA for the CDR3 is TGTGCCAGCAGCCAAGGACTAGCGGGATCGGGTTCGGGGTTCGAGCAGTACTTC. Complete variable domain (other parts from reference TRBV9 and TRBJ2-7): DSGVTQTPKHLITATGQRVTLRCSPRSGDLSVYWYQQSLDQGLQFLIQYYNGEERAKGNILERFSAQQFPDLHSELNLSSLELGDSALYFCASSQGLAGSGSGFEQYFGPGTRLTVT.

This clone was detected only a few times. The rearrangement joins TRBV9 to TRBJ1-1; D is possibly TRBD1 (6 bases). Between the trimmed V and J ends, which lost 7 bases and 5 bases, there was a span of 9 bases. The CDR3 has 11 amino acids. CDR1 is SGDLS, CDR2 YYNGEE, per germline. The chain's CDR3 is CASRRGTEAFF. For the CDR3, the DNA is TGTGCCAGCCGGAGGGGGACTGAAGCTTTCTTT.

This clone was detected only a few times. The chain combines TRBV7-6 with TRBJ1-1; D is undetermined. CDR3 length equals 12 residues. The V end was cut by 5 bases, the J end by 0 bases, with 4 bases between. The V gene's germline CDR1 is SGHVS and CDR2 FNYEAQ. CDR3 coding DNA: TGTGCCAGCAGCAGTATGAACACTGAAGCTTTCTTT. Translating it yields CASSSMNTEAFF.

The chain uses TRBV28 and TRBJ2-3; a weak D match, TRBD1 (7 bases). This CDR3 contains 20 residues. Germline CDR1 and CDR2: MDHEN and SYDVKM. Trimming took off 8 bases at V and 2 bases at J, with 32 bases between the two ends. The CDR3 region has the DNA TGTGCCAGCCGCGGGACAGCAATCGAGGGACCAACGAGGAACACAGATACGCAGTATTTT. This sequence encodes CASRGTAIEGPTRNTDTQYF.

The chain recombines TRBV6-5 with TRBJ2-1; no firm D call. Trimming removed 7 bases from V and 6 bases from J, with 10 bases in between. The CDR3 runs 12 residues. Germline CDR1 reads MNHEY; CDR2 reads SVGAGI. The CDR3 reads CASITESNEQFF. CDR3 coding DNA: TGTGCCAGCATTACAGAAAGCAATGAGCAGTTCTTC.

This clone was counted only a few times. The rearrangement links TRBV5-1 to TRBJ2-5, with TRBD2 identical over 11 bases. This CDR3 has 16 amino acids. From germline, CDR1 is SGHRS and CDR2 YFSETQ. V lost 0 bases to trimming and J lost 2 bases; unmatched junction nucleotides: 3. CDR3 coding DNA: TGCGCCAGCAGCTTGGCCTCTAGCGGGGGGCAAGAGACCCAGTACTTC. It yields the protein CASSLASSGGQETQYF.

In this sample, this clone is medium-sized. This sample includes further DNA sequences coding for the same CDR3. This chain connects TRBV10-3 to TRBJ1-1; D remains ambiguous. This CDR3 comprises 12 residues. Germline V gene sequence: CDR1 ENHRY, CDR2 SYGVKD. Trimming removed 2 bases from V and 5 bases from J, with 6 bases in between. The CDR3 DNA sequence: TGTGCCATCAGTGAGGGGGATACTGAAGCTTTCTTT. This sequence encodes CAISEGDTEAFF.

The chain combines TRBV6-5 with TRBJ2-2, with D unclear. Looked up from germline, CDR1 is MNHEY and CDR2 is SVGAGI. V was trimmed by 1 base and J by 5 bases, leaving 5 bases between them. The CDR3 covers 13 residues. The CDR3 loop is CASSYYSTGELFF. The DNA for the CDR3 is TGTGCCAGCAGTTACTACAGTACCGGGGAGCTGTTTTTT.

The chain recombines TRBV27 with TRBJ1-5, with D tentatively TRBD1 (6 bases). This CDR3 region has 15 residues. V shed 6 bases and J shed 2 bases, with 14 bases lying between them. Germline assignment: CDR1 MNHEY and CDR2 SMNVEV (reference sequence). The CDR3: CASSRTRGGNQPQHF. The DNA for the CDR3 is TGTGCCAGCAGCCGGACCAGGGGTGGCAATCAGCCCCAGCATTTT.

The chain links TRBV14 to TRBJ2-7; TRBD1 might be the D (7 bases). Germline assignment: CDR1 SGHDN and CDR2 FVKESK. This CDR3 has 16 residues. V gave up 3 bases and J gave up 0 bases, with 15 bases separating them. The CDR3 loop is CASSHFQGGPSYEQYF. The CDR3 nucleotides read TGTGCCAGCAGCCACTTCCAGGGGGGTCCCTCCTACGAGCAGTACTTC.

This clone was counted between two and nine times. The CDR3 protein is CATRTSGREGSYEQYF. The CDR3 DNA sequence: TGTGCCACGCGGACTAGCGGGAGGGAAGGGTCCTACGAGCAGTACTTC. The V call is TRBV19, the J call TRBJ2-7; 15 nucleotides match TRBD2. The junction had 8 bases not matched to a gene; V was cut back by 10 bases and J by 1 base. Germline CDR1 and CDR2: LNHDA and SQIVND (reference sequence). This CDR3 comprises 16 residues.

The CDR3 region has the DNA TGTGCCAGCAGCCACGGGACAGGGGCAAACTATGGCTACACCTTC. This translates into CASSHGTGANYGYTF. This chain joins TRBV5-6 and TRBJ1-2; 10 bases are shared with TRBD1. V lost 4 bases and J lost 2; bases outside the gene matches: 5. From germline, CDR1 is SGHDT and CDR2 YYEEEE. The CDR3 consists of 15 residues.

The chain has TRBV20-1 and TRBJ2-2, with D uncertain. The CDR3 loop spans 11 amino acids. The V gene's germline CDR1 is DFQATT and CDR2 SNEGSKA (reference sequence). Trimming cost V 3 bases and J 7 bases, with 6 bases left between them. The CDR3 nucleotides are TGCAGTGCTAGTTTGATCGGGGAGCTGTTTTTT. Translated, it gives CSASLIGELFF.

Note on this clone: The sample has other DNA sequences that encode this CDR3 too. The chain couples TRBV9 to TRBJ2-7; 9 bases align to TRBD2. J gave up 5 bases and V 5 bases, and 8 bases lay outside the gene matches. Germline values: CDR1 SGDLS, CDR2 YYNGEE. The CDR3 sequence is 14 residues long. This CDR3 reads CASSGGGGADEQYF. For the CDR3, the DNA is TGTGCCAGCAGTGGGGGCGGGGGGGCTGACGAGCAGTACTTC.

The chain employs TRBV28 and TRBJ2-1; 7 bases align to TRBD2. Germline V gene lookup returns CDR1 MDHEN and CDR2 SYDVKM. The CDR3 length is 16 residues. With 1 base clipped from V and 3 bases from J, the junction kept 6 bases outside the gene matches. The CDR3 nucleotides are TGTGCCAGCAGTTTATCGCGCGGGAGCTTCTACAATGAGCAGTTCTTC. Its translation: CASSLSRGSFYNEQFF.

The chain has TRBV6-5 and TRBJ2-7; 10 positions agree with TRBD2. V was clipped by 2 bases and J by 5 bases; unmatched bases: 9. CDR3 length: 16 amino acids. In germline, CDR1 is MNHEY, CDR2 SVGAGI. The DNA of the CDR3 is TGTGCCAGCAGTTACAACCCTAGCGGGGGATATAACGAGCAGTACTTC. Protein: CASSYNPSGGYNEQYF.

This clone was picked up one time. CDR3 protein: CSAEDRTNYGYTF. The DNA of the CDR3 is TGCAGCGCTGAGGACAGAACTAACTATGGCTACACCTTC. The chain links TRBV29-1 to TRBJ1-2, with D perhaps matching TRBD1 (6 bases). Trimming took off 7 bases at V and 0 bases at J, with 12 bases between the two ends. The CDR3 is 13 residues long. From germline, CDR1 is SQVTM and CDR2 ANQGSEA.

This chain's CDR3 is CSVVDRGRDTEAFF. DNA for the CDR3: TGCAGCGTGGTGGACAGGGGTCGGGACACTGAAGCTTTCTTT. The chain couples TRBV29-1 to TRBJ1-1; 9 bases map to TRBD1. CDR1 SQVTM and CDR2 ANQGSEA come from the germline V gene. The length of the CDR3 is 14 residues. V shed 6 bases, J shed 3 bases, and the junction held 8 bases outside the gene matches.

The rearrangement uses TRBV14 and TRBJ2-7, with D perhaps assigned TRBD1 or TRBD2 (5 bases each). CDR3 length: 15 residues. CDR1 SGHDN and CDR2 FVKESK come from the germline V gene. Trimming pared 4 bases from V and 2 bases from J, leaving 15 bases between. CDR3 in DNA: TGTGCCAGCAGCCCGGGACCCAATATTCCCTACGAGCAGTACTTC. It is translated as CASSPGPNIPYEQYF.

This clone showed up just a few times. This chain joins TRBV18 and TRBJ2-1, with D perhaps being TRBD1 or TRBD2 (5 bases each). V was trimmed by 4 bases and J by 6 bases, leaving 10 bases between them. The CDR3 totals 13 residues. Per germline, CDR1 KGHSH and CDR2 LQKENI. The CDR3 sequence is CASSLGDGNEQFF. The DNA of the CDR3 is TGTGCCAGCTCACTAGGGGACGGCAATGAGCAGTTCTTC.

This chain links TRBV5-1 with TRBJ2-5; 10 nucleotides agree with TRBD2. The junction had 4 bases not matched to a gene; V was cut back by 5 bases and J by 0 bases. Germline CDR1 is SGHRS and CDR2 is YFSETQ. The CDR3 covers 15 residues. In nucleotides, the CDR3 is TGCGCCAGCAGTGTACTAGCGGGGTACCAAGAGACCCAGTACTTC. Its translation: CASSVLAGYQETQYF.

The rearrangement links TRBV6-4 to TRBJ2-1; 11 bases are shared with TRBD2. Trimming removed 0 bases from V and 6 bases from J; junction bases left unmatched: 1. CDR1 MRHNA and CDR2 SNTAGT come from the germline V gene. This CDR3 spans 15 amino acids. Here the CDR3 reads CASSDSTSGSNEQFF. DNA of the CDR3: TGTGCCAGCAGTGACTCAACTAGCGGGAGCAATGAGCAGTTCTTC.